This TCR beta chain was identified during a study of human T cells and chemical hapten exposure (dated by TCRdb to the early 2020s). Regarding the study in general: For sensitization, 2% DPC in acetone was applied to an approximately 2 cm by approximately 2 cm area of upper inner arm skin. Patients additionally received weekly therapeutic DPC doses to the scalp throughout the approximately 24-week study period. Patch testing on the upper back used Finn chambers containing 0.01% DPC, with scoring done after 6 days according to International Contact Dermatitis Research Group standards. Alopecia areata with under or over 50% scalp involvement, alopecia totalis and alopecia universalis were represented in the patient cohort, which was mostly female. Libraries were combined into a pool for sequencing, and differences in TCR yield between samples came mainly from small differences in library volumes within the pool. This study followed changes in the peripheral blood TCR repertoire in vivo during primary and secondary sensitization of alopecia patients to the hapten diphenylcyclopropenone (DPC). Blood samples were taken from patients before sensitization (week 0) and at 2, 6 and about 24 weeks after DPC sensitization. Some 29 alopecia patients provided blood for TCR sequencing at one to four time points (pre-sensitization, 2, 6 and 24 weeks).

The time point label on this specimen signifies: patch test 2, 6 weeks after DPC sensitization. This specimen's treatment or condition label, interpreted: therapeutic diphenylcyclopropenone sensitization with weekly scalp DPC. At each patch-test visit, blood was drawn before the patch test was applied. Patients were considered eligible if aged 18 to 70, diagnosed with alopecia and deemed suitable for DPC therapy, and patients were excluded if pregnant. Unfractionated whole blood was collected in Tempus Blood RNA tubes, and total RNA was extracted from that blood. General conclusions and limits of the study: All patients had alopecia, a presumed autoimmune disease, so their immune response might differ from that of healthy individuals. Expanded TCRs formed significantly more large CDR3 similarity clusters than pre-sensitization or healthy control sets, consistent with antigen-driven responses. Repeated subsampling changed both the strength of the expansion versus patch-test correlation and the threshold at which the correlation became significant. Patch test score correlated positively with the number of PT1 expanded TCRs, reaching significance at thresholds 8, 16 and 32 but not at 4. No change with DPC sensitization was found in the number of TCRs above 1 in 1000 frequency, and no evidence of global repertoire structure alterations was found.

This clonotype was seen a handful of times. Its antigen is currently not known. No quality values exist for individual bases; no much larger clone is one base distant. Library method: RACE. Sequencer: NextSeq 500. During library preparation, unique molecular identifiers were attached to individual cDNA molecules so that TCRs could be counted in a quantitative, reproducible way. From each blood RNA sample, both TCR alpha and TCR beta chains were sequenced. The original methods were these. The median number of TCRs per sample was approximately 96,000, ranging from 23,224 to 690,600. The Decombinator software suite was used to annotate V, J and CDR3 in the TCR reads. For PS versus PT1 abundance plots, all samples were subsampled to the same number of TCRs (28,000). Expanded TCRs were defined as absent before sensitization and observed at least eight times at the 2-week time point. In-frame beta chains were kept once TCRdb had trimmed the public reads at Q25 with fastp and called clones with MiXCR. Rows matching on CDR3 protein sequence are summarized as one entry with the most common DNA and genes. The authors' filters were not applied to this entry. Counted in this sample were about 400,000 distinct CDR3 sequences; roughly 6.3% of them appeared once. Jointly, the top ten make up around 5.8% of the sample.

Trimming at the junction amounts to 5 bases on V and 2 bases on J, and the germline ends lie 8 bases apart. Reading from cysteine to phenylalanine, the CDR3 counts 13 amino acids. The entry retains the CDR3 DNA only, 39 bases that are in frame from base 1. The germline V gene (reference sequence) supplies CDR1 SEHNR and CDR2 FQNEAQ. The sample consisted of whole blood, taken in connection with sensitization to the hapten diphenylcyclopropenone (DPC). The clonotype was recovered from a woman between 18 and 29 years old with alopecia areata. Some clones in this sample may be carry-over from other donors' samples. Rearrangement joined TRBV7-9 to TRBJ2-3; the D gene cannot be named for sure. The CDR3 is CASSHILTDTQYF. The bases are TGTGCCAGCAGCCATATCCTCACAGATACGCAGTATTTT.